The source of this T cell receptor beta chain is a study of cytomegalovirus exposure and HLA in healthy donors. Regarding the study as a whole: Some highly shared sequence variants likely arose as a pipeline artifact.

This clone has only a few counts. Its antigen is currently unknown. Sampled while nominally healthy, donors likely had unrecorded immune exposures. This CDR3 contains 12 residues. Germline V gene data show CDR1 as SNHLY and CDR2 as FYNNEI. Trimming took off 0 bases at V and 9 bases at J, with 9 bases between the two ends. The PCR used 60 Vbeta and 13 Jbeta primers. Here immunoSEQ multiplex PCR was the method, and the copy in TCRdb shows in-frame clones only, minus some. The repertoire holds approximately 140,000 clones, with over 75% as singletons. This sequence originates from a man in his forties or fifties in good health and CMV-seronegative. The gene calls are TRBV2 and TRBJ2-7, with D uncertain. What was sequenced was PBMCs. The CDR3 here is CASSEAPGPQYF. CDR3 bases: TGTGCCAGCAGTGAAGCCCCGGGTCCGCAGTACTTC.